Presented here are 13 T cell receptor beta chains from one specimen sequenced in a study of blood T cell repertoires in COVID-19. Sequenced by immunoSEQ multiplex PCR; TCRdb stores in-frame clones only, minus some. The sample contains 210,000 or so clones, 88% of which appear only once. Sequenced: PBMCs or T cells enriched from blood (not recorded which). Every receptor here comes from a woman under 40 who had been exposed to COVID-19.

This clone was seen a single time. The chain has TRBV14 and TRBJ2-4; TRBD2 might be the D (6 bases). This CDR3 comprises 16 residues. V dropped 1 base and J dropped 3 bases, with 13 bases sitting between them. Germline CDR1 SGHDN, CDR2 FVKESK. The CDR3: CASSQVTGEDKNIQYF. CDR3 nucleotide sequence: TGTGCCAGCAGCCAAGTAACGGGAGAGGACAAAAACATTCAGTACTTC. Full variable domain (rest looked up from reference TRBV14 and TRBJ2-4): EAGVTQFPSHSVIEKGQTVTLRCDPISGHDNLYWYRRVMGKEIKFLLHFVKESKQDESGMPNNRFLAERTGGTYSTLKVQPAELEDSGVYFCASSQVTGEDKNIQYFGAGTRLSVL.

This chain uses TRBV28 with TRBJ1-2, with 12 bases identical to TRBD1. Per germline, CDR1 MDHEN and CDR2 SYDVKM. With 3 bases clipped from V and 7 bases from J, the junction kept 3 bases outside the gene matches. CDR3 length: 14 residues. The CDR3 DNA reads as TGTGCCAGCAGTTTCGGGACAGGGGGCCTTGGCTACACCTTC. The encoded protein is CASSFGTGGLGYTF.

This sequence joins TRBV9 and TRBJ2-1; TRBD2 agrees at 10 bases. Germline V lookup: CDR1 SGDLS, CDR2 YYNGEE. V shed 0 bases, J shed 10 bases, and the junction held 13 bases outside the gene matches. The CDR3 contains 17 residues. CDR3 region: CASSVVLAGDLPLEQFF. The CDR3 DNA reads TGTGCCAGCAGCGTAGTCCTAGCGGGAGACCTCCCCTTAGAGCAGTTCTTC.

The V and J genes are TRBV2 and TRBJ2-4, with 7 bases fitting TRBD2. There are 15 residues in the CDR3. The germline gives CDR1 SNHLY, CDR2 FYNNEI. V lost 2 bases, J lost 7 bases, and 8 bases stayed unmatched. The CDR3 region is CASSERWVGGNIQYF. CDR3 bases: TGTGCCAGCAGTGAAAGATGGGTCGGGGGGAACATTCAGTACTTC. The full variable domain, in which reference TRBV2 and TRBJ2-4 provide the parts outside the CDR3, is EPEVTQTPSHQVTQMGQEVILRCVPISNHLYFYWYRQILGQKVEFLVSFYNNEISEKSEIFDDQFSVERPDGSNFTLKIRSTKLEDSAMYFCASSERWVGGNIQYFGAGTRLSVL.

J is TRBJ2-2 and V is TRBV15, with 8 bases aligning to TRBD2. Germline CDR1 reads LNHNV; CDR2 reads YYDKDF (reference sequence). V lost 0 bases and J lost 9; bases outside the gene matches: 12. The CDR3 sequence is 17 residues long. The CDR3 loop reads CATSRDPPGGFARELFF. The CDR3 DNA sequence: TGTGCCACCAGCAGAGACCCCCCGGGAGGGTTCGCCCGGGAGCTGTTTTTT.

This clone was found once. The J gene is TRBJ2-4, the V gene TRBV2; perhaps TRBD1 as D (7 bases). Trimming removed 5 bases from V and 5 bases from J, with 16 bases in between. From germline, CDR1 is SNHLY and CDR2 FYNNEI. The CDR3 is 15 residues long. The CDR3 nucleotides read TGTGCCAGCAGTAACACCCAGGGGGGCCAAAACATTCAGTACTTC. The encoded protein is CASSNTQGGQNIQYF.

This sequence joins TRBV28 and TRBJ2-1; D remains unclear. The germline V and J ends were trimmed by 5 bases and 4 bases, with 9 bases remaining between them. The CDR3 is 13 residues long. CDR1 and CDR2 from the germline V gene are MDHEN and SYDVKM. This chain's CDR3 is CASSPPIYNEQFF. The CDR3 DNA reads as TGTGCCAGCAGTCCACCTATTTACAATGAGCAGTTCTTC.

J is TRBJ1-1 and V is TRBV14; D might be TRBD1 (6 bases). The germline CDR1 and CDR2 sequences are SGHDN and FVKESK. The CDR3 has 13 residues. The V end lost 5 bases, the J end lost 0 bases, and 7 bases lay between the germline ends. This chain's CDR3 is CASSTGLNTEAFF. The CDR3 region has the DNA TGTGCCAGCAGCACAGGGCTGAACACTGAAGCTTTCTTT.

The CDR3 nucleotides are TGTGCCAGTAGTATACCATCCAGGGGGCACTCTGGCTATGGCTACACCTTC. Protein: CASSIPSRGHSGYGYTF. This rearrangement joins TRBV19 to TRBJ1-2, with 8 bases that match TRBD1. The J segment lost 4 bases and the V segment lost 2 bases, leaving 12 bases of the junction unmatched. The length of the CDR3 is 17 residues. The germline gives CDR1 LNHDA, CDR2 SQIVND (reference sequence).

J is TRBJ2-1 and V is TRBV28; the D gene is possibly TRBD2 (5 bases). The germline V gene has CDR1 MDHEN and CDR2 SYDVKM. V lost 5 bases, J lost 5 bases, and 13 bases lay in between. This CDR3 spans 14 amino acids. CDR3 sequence (DNA): TGTGCCAGCAGTCCATACACTAGAAACAATGAGCAGTTCTTC. Amino acids: CASSPYTRNNEQFF.

The chain recombines TRBV4-1 with TRBJ2-1, with D possibly matching TRBD1 (5 bases). The CDR3 has 13 amino acids. V lost 1 base and J 8 bases, leaving 9 bases between the germline ends. CDR1 and CDR2 from the germline V gene are MGHRA and YSYEKL. The CDR3 DNA reads TGCGCCAGCAGCCAAGTAGGCAGGGATGAGCAGTTCTTC. Its protein is CASSQVGRDEQFF.

CDR3 loop: CASRLSFPYNEQFF. CDR3 in DNA: TGCGCCAGCAGGTTATCGTTCCCTTACAATGAGCAGTTCTTC. V and J are TRBV5-1 and TRBJ2-1; no clear D. Germline V gene sequence: CDR1 SGHRS, CDR2 YFSETQ. This CDR3 region has 14 residues. V lost 5 bases to trimming and J lost 4 bases, with 13 bases between them.

The chain employs TRBV2 and TRBJ1-2; 8 bases are shared with TRBD1. V shed 6 bases and J 7 bases; nucleotides not matched to a gene: 7. Germline CDR1 reads SNHLY; CDR2 reads FYNNEI. The CDR3 has 13 residues. CDR3 region: CASRSGTGSGYTF. CDR3 DNA sequence: TGTGCCAGCAGATCGGGGACAGGATCTGGCTACACCTTC.